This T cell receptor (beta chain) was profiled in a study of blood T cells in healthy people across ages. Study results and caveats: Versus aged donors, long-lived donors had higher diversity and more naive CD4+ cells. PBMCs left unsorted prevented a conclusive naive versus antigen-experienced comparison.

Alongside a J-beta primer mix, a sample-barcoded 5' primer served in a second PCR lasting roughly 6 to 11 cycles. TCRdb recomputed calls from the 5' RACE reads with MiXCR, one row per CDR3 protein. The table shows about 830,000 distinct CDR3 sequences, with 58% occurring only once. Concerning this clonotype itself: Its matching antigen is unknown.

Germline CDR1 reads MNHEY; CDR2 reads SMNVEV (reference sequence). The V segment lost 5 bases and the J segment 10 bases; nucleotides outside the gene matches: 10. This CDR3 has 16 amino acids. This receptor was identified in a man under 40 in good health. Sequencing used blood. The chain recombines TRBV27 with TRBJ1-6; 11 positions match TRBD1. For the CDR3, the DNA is TGTGCCAGCAGTCCGCGACCGGGACAGGGGGGATCACCCCTCCACTTT. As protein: CASSPRPGQGGSPLHF.